Following are 12 T cell receptor beta chains from one sample sequenced in a study of control samples from healthy donors and cancer patients. Here immunoSEQ multiplex PCR was the method, and the copy in TCRdb shows in-frame clones only, minus some. The sample contains about 41,000 clones, roughly 94% of which appear only once. Sequences were obtained from blood. The receptor set was obtained from a man in his sixties in good health.

The sample holds one count of this clone. The chain is built from TRBV24-1 and TRBJ2-2; D is unresolved. This CDR3 contains 16 residues. Trimming stripped 3 bases from V and 4 bases from J, with 14 bases between. Germline-derived CDR1 and CDR2 are KGHDR and SFDVKD. This chain's CDR3 is CATSDVRAKGTGELFF. The CDR3 region has the DNA TGTGCCACCAGTGATGTCCGGGCCAAGGGCACCGGGGAGCTGTTTTTT.

The genes are TRBV30 and TRBJ2-1; the D call may be TRBD1 or TRBD2 (6 bases each). Germline CDR1 is GTSNPN and CDR2 is SVGIG (reference sequence). V gave up 3 bases and J gave up 9 bases, with 21 bases separating them. The CDR3 extends over 15 amino acids. The CDR3 spells CAWSGGGREPFEQFF. CDR3 nucleotide sequence: TGTGCCTGGAGCGGAGGGGGTCGGGAGCCCTTTGAGCAGTTCTTC.

The rearrangement joins TRBV7-8 to TRBJ2-7, with D tentatively TRBD1 (6 bases). Germline CDR1 SGHVS, CDR2 FQNEAQ. CDR3 length: 13 residues. Trimming removed 5 bases from V and 4 bases from J, with 12 bases in between. The CDR3 spells CASSPEQGYEQYF. In DNA, the CDR3 is TGTGCCAGCAGCCCCGAACAGGGTTACGAGCAGTACTTC.

The chain carries TRBV30 and TRBJ2-6; 8 nucleotides align to TRBD1. Germline-derived CDR1 and CDR2 are GTSNPN and SVGIG (reference sequence). Trimming at V came to 3 bases and at J to 4 bases, leaving 5 bases not matched to a gene. CDR3 length equals 15 residues. This CDR3 reads CAWRARGQGANVLTF. As DNA, the CDR3 is TGTGCCTGGAGAGCCAGGGGGCAAGGGGCCAACGTCCTGACTTTC.

V and J are TRBV2 and TRBJ1-2, with 8 bases identical to TRBD1. V dropped 4 bases and J dropped 7; count of bases not matched to a gene: 11. Germline V CDR1 and CDR2: SNHLY, FYNNEI. This CDR3 spans 15 amino acids. The CDR3 DNA is TGTGCCAGCAGTGTTGGGCAGGGGGCATTAGGTGGCTACACCTTC. Protein product: CASSVGQGALGGYTF.

V is TRBV7-2 and J is TRBJ2-5, with a weak D call TRBD2 (6 bases). The length of the CDR3 is 14 residues. V dropped 1 base and J dropped 4 bases, with 10 bases sitting between them. The V gene's germline CDR1 is SGHTA and CDR2 FQGNSA. The CDR3 protein is CASSLEDGRETQYF. The CDR3 nucleotides are TGTGCCAGCAGCTTAGAAGACGGGAGAGAGACCCAGTACTTC. The variable domain in full, completed from reference TRBV7-2 and TRBJ2-5, reads GAGVSQSPSNKVTEKGKDVELRCDPISGHTALYWYRQSLGQGLEFLIYFQGNSAPDKSGLPSDRFSAERTGGSVSTLTIQRTQQEDSAVYLCASSLEDGRETQYFGPGTRLLVL.

The chain combines TRBV9 with TRBJ1-1, with no clear D. The CDR3 runs to 16 residues. V was trimmed by 4 bases and J by 1 base, leaving 17 bases between them. CDR1 and CDR2 from the germline V gene are SGDLS and YYNGEE. The CDR3 coding sequence is TGTGCCAGCAGCTACTCCCGTGGCCTGGGGAACACTGAAGCTTTCTTT. This encodes CASSYSRGLGNTEAFF.

This clone came up once. The chain links TRBV19 to TRBJ1-1, with 9 bases that match TRBD1. The CDR3 sequence is 14 residues long. Germline V gene data show CDR1 as LNHDA and CDR2 as SQIVND (reference sequence). V lost 5 bases, J lost 0 bases, and 1 base stayed unmatched. CDR3 sequence: CASSYRGLNTEAFF. The CDR3 coding sequence is TGTGCCAGTAGTTACAGGGGGCTGAACACTGAAGCTTTCTTT.

The rearrangement links TRBV10-3 to TRBJ2-7, with D tentatively TRBD2 (5 bases). Germline-derived CDR1 and CDR2 are ENHRY and SYGVKD. The length of the CDR3 is 17 residues. Trimming shortened V by 0 bases and J by 2 bases, and 17 bases separated the two germline ends. CDR3 nucleotide sequence: TGTGCCATCAGTGAGTCGGAGAAACTAGTCGCCGCCTACGAGCAGTACTTC. Encoded protein: CAISESEKLVAAYEQYF.

The rearrangement links TRBV6-6 to TRBJ2-7; D is unresolved. The germline CDR1 and CDR2 sequences are MNHNY and SVGAGI (reference sequence). Trimming stripped 3 bases from V and 2 bases from J, with 11 bases between. This CDR3 has 14 amino acids. Written as DNA, the CDR3 is TGTGCCAGCAGTTATGATCCCGGACCCTACGAGCAGTACTTC. It translates to CASSYDPGPYEQYF.

The chain uses TRBV7-2 and TRBJ2-1; possible D gene TRBD2, 5 bases. V was clipped by 2 bases and J by 8 bases, with 13 bases between them. Germline CDR1 reads SGHTA; CDR2 reads FQGNSA. CDR3 length: 14 amino acids. CDR3 sequence reads: CASSLYYSDDEQFF. The CDR3 DNA reads as TGTGCCAGCAGCTTATATTATAGCGATGATGAGCAGTTCTTC.

This clone came up once. The V gene is TRBV19, the J gene TRBJ2-7; D is ambiguous. Germline assignment: CDR1 LNHDA and CDR2 SQIVND (reference sequence). V was shortened by 3 bases and J by 2 bases, with 11 bases between the two germline ends. The CDR3 length is 14 residues. This CDR3 is CASSIGDRPYEQYF. The CDR3 region has the DNA TGTGCCAGTAGTATCGGAGACCGTCCCTACGAGCAGTACTTC.